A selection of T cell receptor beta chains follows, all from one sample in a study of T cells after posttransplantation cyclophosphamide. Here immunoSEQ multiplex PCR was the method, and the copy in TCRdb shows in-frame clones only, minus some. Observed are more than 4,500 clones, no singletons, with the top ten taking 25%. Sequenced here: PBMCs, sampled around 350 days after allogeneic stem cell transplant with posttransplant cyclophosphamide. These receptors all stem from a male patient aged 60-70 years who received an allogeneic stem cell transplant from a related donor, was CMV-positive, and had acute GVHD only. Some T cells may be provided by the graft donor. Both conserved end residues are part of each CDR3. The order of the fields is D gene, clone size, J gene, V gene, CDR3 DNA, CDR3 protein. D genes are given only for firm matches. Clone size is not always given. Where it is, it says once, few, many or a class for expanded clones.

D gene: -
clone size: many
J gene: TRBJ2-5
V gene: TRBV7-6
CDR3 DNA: TGTGCCAGCAGCTTATCCCCCGACAGCTGGGAGACCCAGTACTTC
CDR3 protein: CASSLSPDSWETQYF

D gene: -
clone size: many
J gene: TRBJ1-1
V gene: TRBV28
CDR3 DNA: TGTGCCAGCAGTTTATCCTCCCGACAGGCTAGTGCCACTGAAGCTTTCTTT
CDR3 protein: CASSLSSRQASATEAFF

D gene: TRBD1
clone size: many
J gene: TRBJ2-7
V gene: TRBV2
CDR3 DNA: TGTGCCAGCAATGCGGACAGGGCCTCCAAACACGAGCAGTACTTC
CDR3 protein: CASNADRASKHEQYF

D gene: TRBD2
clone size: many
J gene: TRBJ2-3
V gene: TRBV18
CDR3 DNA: TGTGCCAGCTCACCTAGCGGGGGGCCAGATACGCAGTATTTT
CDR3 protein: CASSPSGGPDTQYF

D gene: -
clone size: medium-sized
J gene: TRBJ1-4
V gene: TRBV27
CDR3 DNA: TGTGCCAGCAGTTCCGAGGGAGGTGAAAAACTGTTTTTT
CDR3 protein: CASSSEGGEKLFF

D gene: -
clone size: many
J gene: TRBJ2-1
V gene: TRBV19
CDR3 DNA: TGTGCCAGTAGTATGGAGGTCCCCCCCTACAATGAGCAGTTCTTC
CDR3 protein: CASSMEVPPYNEQFF

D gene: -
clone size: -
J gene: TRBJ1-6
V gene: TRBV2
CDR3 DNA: TGTGCCAGCAGTACCCGGACAGCCTCGAATTCACCCCTCCACTTT
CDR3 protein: CASSTRTASNSPLHF

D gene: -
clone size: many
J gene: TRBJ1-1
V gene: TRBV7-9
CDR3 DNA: TGTGCCAGCAGCTCTGGACAGTTAACTGAAGCTTTCTTT
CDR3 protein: CASSSGQLTEAFF

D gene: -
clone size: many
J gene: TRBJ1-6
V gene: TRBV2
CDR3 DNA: TGTGCAGGGTACCAGGGCCTTTCTTTCTCACCCCTCCACTTT
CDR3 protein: CAGYQGLSFSPLHF

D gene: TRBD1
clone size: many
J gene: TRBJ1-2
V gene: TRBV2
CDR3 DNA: TGTGCCAGCAGTGAAGCGGGGACAGTCGATGGCTACACCTTC
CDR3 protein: CASSEAGTVDGYTF

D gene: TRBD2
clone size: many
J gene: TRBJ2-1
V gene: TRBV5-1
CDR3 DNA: TGCGCCAGCACAGACGGCGGGAGCTCCTACAATGAGCAGTTCTTC
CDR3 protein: CASTDGGSSYNEQFF

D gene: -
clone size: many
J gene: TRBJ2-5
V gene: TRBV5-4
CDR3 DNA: TGTGCCAGCAGCCGGCCCTCGGAGGAGCAGTACTTC
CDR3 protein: CASSRPSEEQYF

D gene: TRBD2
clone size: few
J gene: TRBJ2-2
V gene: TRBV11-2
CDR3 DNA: TGTGCCAGCAGCTTAGATCAGGGAGGGGAGCTATTTTTT
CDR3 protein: CASSLDQGGELFF

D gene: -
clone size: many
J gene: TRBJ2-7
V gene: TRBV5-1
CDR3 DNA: TGCGCCAGCAGCTTGGACAGGATGGGCTACGAGCAGTACTTC
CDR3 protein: CASSLDRMGYEQYF

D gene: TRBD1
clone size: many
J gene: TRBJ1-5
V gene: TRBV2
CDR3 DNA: TGTGCCAGCAGTGGGCTGGACAGGGCGCAGCCCCAGCATTTT
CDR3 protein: CASSGLDRAQPQHF

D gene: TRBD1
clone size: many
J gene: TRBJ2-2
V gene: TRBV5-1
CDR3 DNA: TGCGCCAGCAGCCCCCGACAGGGGGCTGACACCGGGGAGCTGTTTTTT
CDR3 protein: CASSPRQGADTGELFF

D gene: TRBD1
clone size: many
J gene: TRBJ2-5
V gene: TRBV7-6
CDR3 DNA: TGTGCCAGCAGCTTGGACAGGGGAAAAGAGACCCAGTACTTC
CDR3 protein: CASSLDRGKETQYF

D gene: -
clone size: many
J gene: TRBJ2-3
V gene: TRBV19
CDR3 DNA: TGTGCCAGTAGTATTGCGTCCATTCGCACAGATACGCAGTATTTT
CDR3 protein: CASSIASIRTDTQYF

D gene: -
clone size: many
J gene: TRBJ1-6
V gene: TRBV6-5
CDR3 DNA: TGTGCCAGCAGTTTAGGCAGGGATTATTCACCCCTCCACTTT
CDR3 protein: CASSLGRDYSPLHF

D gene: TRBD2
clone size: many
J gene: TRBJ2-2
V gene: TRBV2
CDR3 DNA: TGTGCCAGCAGTGAAGCAGGAGCGGGGGCCACGAACACCGGGGAGCTGTTTTTT
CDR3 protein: CASSEAGAGATNTGELFF

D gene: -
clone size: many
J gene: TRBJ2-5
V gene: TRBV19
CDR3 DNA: TGTGCCACCGGTTCTGAGACCCAGTACTTC
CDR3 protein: CATGSETQYF

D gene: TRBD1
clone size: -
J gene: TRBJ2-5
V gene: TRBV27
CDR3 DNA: TGTGCCAGCAGTTCCTGGACAGGGGCCGAAGAGACCCAGTACTTC
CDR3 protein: CASSSWTGAEETQYF

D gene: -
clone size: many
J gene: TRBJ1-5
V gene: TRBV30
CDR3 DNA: TGTGCCTGGAGTGATTTCGTCTTAAATCAGCCCCAGCATTTT
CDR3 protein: CAWSDFVLNQPQHF

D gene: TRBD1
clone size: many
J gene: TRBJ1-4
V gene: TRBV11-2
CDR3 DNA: TGTGCCAGCAGCCAGGCGACAGGGCTTGGTGAAAAACTGTTTTTT
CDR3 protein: CASSQATGLGEKLFF

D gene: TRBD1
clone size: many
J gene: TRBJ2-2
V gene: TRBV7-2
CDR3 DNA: TGTGCCAGCAGCTCACTGGGGACAGGCTCCACCGGGGAGCTGTTTTTT
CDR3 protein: CASSSLGTGSTGELFF

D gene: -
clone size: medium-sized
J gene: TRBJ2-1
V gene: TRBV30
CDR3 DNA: TGTGCCTGGACGCCAGGGCACAATGAGCAGTTCTTC
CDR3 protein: CAWTPGHNEQFF

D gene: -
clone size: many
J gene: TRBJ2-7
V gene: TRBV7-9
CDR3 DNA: TGTGCCAGCACCCAAGACACTTACGAGCAGTACTTC
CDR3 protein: CASTQDTYEQYF

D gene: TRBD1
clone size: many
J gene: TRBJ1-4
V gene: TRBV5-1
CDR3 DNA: TGCGCCAGCAGCCTGATAACAGGGGTTAGGACAGATTCAACTAATGAAAAACTGTTTTTT
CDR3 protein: CASSLITGVRTDSTNEKLFF

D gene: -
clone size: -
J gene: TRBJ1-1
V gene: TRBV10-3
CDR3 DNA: TGTGCCAGCAGCCTCTTGGGGGGAGGAACTGAAGCTTTCTTT
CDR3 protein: CASSLLGGGTEAFF

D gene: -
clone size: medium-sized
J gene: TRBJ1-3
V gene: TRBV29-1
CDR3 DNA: TGCAGCGGTCGGGTTGGAAACACCATATATTTT
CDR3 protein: CSGRVGNTIYF

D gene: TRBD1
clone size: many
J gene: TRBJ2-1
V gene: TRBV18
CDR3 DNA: TGTGCCAGCTCACCGTGGACAGGGGGCAATGAGCAGTTCTTC
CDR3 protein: CASSPWTGGNEQFF

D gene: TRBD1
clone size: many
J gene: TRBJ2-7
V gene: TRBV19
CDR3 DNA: TGTGCCAGTAGTACCATCCGGGACAGGGTCTACGAGCAGTACTTC
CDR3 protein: CASSTIRDRVYEQYF

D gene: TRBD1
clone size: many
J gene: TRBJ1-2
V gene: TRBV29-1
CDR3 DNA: TGCAGCGATATGACAGGGGGTTATGGCTACACCTTC
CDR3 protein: CSDMTGGYGYTF

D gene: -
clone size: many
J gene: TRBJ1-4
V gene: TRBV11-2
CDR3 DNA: TGTGCCAGCAGCTACACTAGCACAGGAGAACTGTTTTTT
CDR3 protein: CASSYTSTGELFF

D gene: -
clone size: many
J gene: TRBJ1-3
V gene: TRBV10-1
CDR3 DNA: TGCGCCAGCAGTGAGGGGACACGTGGAAACACCATATATTTT
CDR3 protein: CASSEGTRGNTIYF

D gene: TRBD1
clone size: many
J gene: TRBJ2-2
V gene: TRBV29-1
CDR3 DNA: TGCAGCGTGACAGGGGAGAACACCGGGGAGCTGTTTTTT
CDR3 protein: CSVTGENTGELFF

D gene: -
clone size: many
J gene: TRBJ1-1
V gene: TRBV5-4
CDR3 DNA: TGTGCCAGCAGCGGCGGGACTGGCACTGAAGCTTTCTTT
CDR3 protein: CASSGGTGTEAFF

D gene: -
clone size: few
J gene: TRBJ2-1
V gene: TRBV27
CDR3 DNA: TGTGCCAGCAGTCCTCAAAGAGAGACCTACAATGAGCAGTTCTTC
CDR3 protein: CASSPQRETYNEQFF

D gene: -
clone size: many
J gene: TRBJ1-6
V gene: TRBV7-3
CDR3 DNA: TGTGCCAGCAGCCTCTCAGGGGATTGGAATTCACCCCTCCACTTT
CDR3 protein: CASSLSGDWNSPLHF

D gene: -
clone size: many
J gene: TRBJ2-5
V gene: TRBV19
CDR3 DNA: TGTGCCAGCAAGAGGGGGTTCCCCTTAGAGACCCAGTACTTC
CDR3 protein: CASKRGFPLETQYF

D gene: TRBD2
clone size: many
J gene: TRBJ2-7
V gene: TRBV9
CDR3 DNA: TGTGCCAGCAGCTCCTCAGCGGGAGGAGGAGTCGAGCAGTACTTC
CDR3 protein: CASSSSAGGGVEQYF

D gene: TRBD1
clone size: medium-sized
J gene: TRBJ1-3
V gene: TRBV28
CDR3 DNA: TGTGCCAGCAGTCGTACGGGGACAGTCACTGGAAACACCATATATTTT
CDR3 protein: CASSRTGTVTGNTIYF

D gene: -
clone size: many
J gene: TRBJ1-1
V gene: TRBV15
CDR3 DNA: TGTGCCACCAGCAGAGATCTAGACAGTGAAGCTTTCTTT
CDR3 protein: CATSRDLDSEAFF

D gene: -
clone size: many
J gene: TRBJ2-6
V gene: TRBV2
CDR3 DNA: TGTGCCAGCAGTGAAGCCGCATGGAACAGCGGGTCTGGGGCCAACGTCCTGACTTTC
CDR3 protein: CASSEAAWNSGSGANVLTF

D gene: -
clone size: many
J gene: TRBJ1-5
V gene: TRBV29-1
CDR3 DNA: TGCAGCGTTGTATGGTTCCGAGATCAGCCCCAGCATTTT
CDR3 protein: CSVVWFRDQPQHF

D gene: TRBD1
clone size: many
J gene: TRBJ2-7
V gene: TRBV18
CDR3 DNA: TGTGCCAGCTCGGCGGGACAGGGGGACTACGAGCAGTACTTC
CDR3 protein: CASSAGQGDYEQYF

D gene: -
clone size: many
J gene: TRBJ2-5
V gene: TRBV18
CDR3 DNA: TGTGCCAGCTCACCACTAGCGCTCGAGACCCAGTACTTC
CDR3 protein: CASSPLALETQYF

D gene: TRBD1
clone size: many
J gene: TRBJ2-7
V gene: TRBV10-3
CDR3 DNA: TGTGCCATCAGCCGGGACAGCTACGAGCAGTACTTC
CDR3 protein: CAISRDSYEQYF

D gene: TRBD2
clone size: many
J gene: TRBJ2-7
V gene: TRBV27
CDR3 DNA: TGTGCCAGCAGGATAAAGGCTAGCGGGAGCTACGAGCAGTACTTC
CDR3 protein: CASRIKASGSYEQYF

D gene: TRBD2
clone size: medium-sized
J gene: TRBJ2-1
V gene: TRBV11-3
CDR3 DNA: TGTGCCAGCAGCTCAGATAAGACTAGCGGGAGAGGGAATGAGCAGTTCTTC
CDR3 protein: CASSSDKTSGRGNEQFF

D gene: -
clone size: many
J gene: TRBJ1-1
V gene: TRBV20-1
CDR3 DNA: TGCAGTGCTTTAGAGGGTTTTGAAGCTTTCTTT
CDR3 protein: CSALEGFEAFF

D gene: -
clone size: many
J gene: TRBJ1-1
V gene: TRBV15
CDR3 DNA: TGTGCCACCAGCAGAAAATCAGGTAACACTGAAGCTTTCTTT
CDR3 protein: CATSRKSGNTEAFF

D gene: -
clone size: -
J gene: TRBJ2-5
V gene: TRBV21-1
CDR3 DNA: TGTGCCAGCAGCAAAGAAGTGGCAGTTCTTCAAGAGACCCAGTACTTC
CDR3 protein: CASSKEVAVLQETQYF